This T cell receptor beta chain was sequenced for a study of identical twins. The CDR3 has 15 amino acids. The trim removed 0 bases at V and 4 bases at J, leaving 2 bases unmatched. Germline values: CDR1 WNHNN, CDR2 SYGVQD (reference sequence). Healthy Caucasian individuals made up all the donors. MiXCR was run by TCRdb on the 5' RACE reads, yielding one entry per CDR3 protein. The table includes 600,000 to 700,000 distinct CDR3 sequences, about 20% detected once. The same sample was also used in a study of T cells expressing NK-cell markers. That paper states: A range of about 1.0-7.0% of CD8+ T cells consisted of dominant NKG2C+ clonotypes in a handful of donors. The leading position in the CD3+CD56-NKG2C+ fraction of several donors also went to these clonotypes. Questions lingered over whether expanded NKG2C+ T cell clones were HCMV-specific.

The sequencing sample was made of PBMCs. J is TRBJ2-1 and V is TRBV10-1; 8 bases match TRBD2. This receptor was identified in a woman aged 18-29 years in good health. The DNA for the CDR3 is TGCGCCAGCAGTGAGTCTAGCGGGATATACAATGAGCAGTTCTTC. Protein product: CASSESSGIYNEQFF.